The text below deals with one T cell receptor (beta chain). The data were obtained in a study of blood T cell repertoires in COVID-19. Sequencing used immunoSEQ multiplex PCR; TCRdb keeps in-frame clones, though not all of them. The sample includes 250,000 or so clones, 80% to 90% seen only once; the top ten take about 4%. This CDR3 has 14 amino acids. The V gene's germline CDR1 is MGHDK and CDR2 SYGVNS. Trimming took off 3 bases at V and 0 bases at J, with 6 bases between the two ends. This rearrangement joins TRBV25-1 to TRBJ1-3; no clear D gene. The clonotype comes from a woman aged 25 to 39 who had been exposed to COVID-19. The sequenced sample was PBMCs or T cells enriched from blood (not recorded which). CDR3 nucleotide sequence: TGTGCCAGCAGTGACCACAACTCTGGAAACACCATATATTTT. Encoded protein: CASSDHNSGNTIYF.